The text below deals with one TCR beta chain. This clone has a single count. No cognate antigen has been identified for it. The sample holds no much larger clone one base away, and base qualities are not on file. Other nucleotide sequences from this sample produce the same CDR3. Donors were healthy HIV-negative adults with no recently reported acute infections or vaccinations. All donors were Caucasian adults living in Nashville, Tennessee, USA. Magnetic negative selection was used to enrich CD4+ T cells, after which naive cells were positively selected on CD45RA and the negative fraction became the memory subset. Blood was collected by leukapheresis, and PBMCs were isolated by Ficoll-Histopaque density gradient centrifugation and then cryopreserved in liquid nitrogen vapor phase. Analytical flow cytometry was used to check the purity and quantity of each magnetically sorted T cell population. Genomic DNA was isolated from every sorted fraction and measured by UV absorbance on a Nanodrop 2000c.

The data are from a study of shared clonotypes between healthy human individuals (dated by TCRdb to the early 2020s). Concerning the study at large: A few men and a couple of women, aged 18 to 49 years, made up the cohort. For each donor, CD4 naive and CD4 memory were each run on three plates, CD8 naive on two plates, and CD8 memory on one plate. To estimate repertoire size and how much clonotype sharing occurs between individuals, the study deeply sequenced the blood TCR repertoires of roughly 5 healthy adults. To increase sequencing depth and limit assay-specific biases, different laboratories used diverse techniques to prepare libraries and sequence TCR repertoires. Leukapheresis yielded between about 0.94 and 10 billion PBMCs per donor. Paper-wide results and their limitations: Compared with non-shared clonotypes, the clonotypes found in all four sorted-subset donors had higher generation probabilities. Because the study included only a small number of donors, the genetic and exposure-history diversity represented was limited. Pairwise subsampling led to the expectation that sequencing depth would affect the degree of clonotype sharing among donors. Rarefaction of sorted-subset datasets indicated incomplete sequencing despite the large sequencing depth. Naive subsets generally had larger estimated clonotype richness than memory subsets. Across several donors, around 5% of naive CD4, approximately 3.5% of naive CD8, 2% to 2.5% of memory CD4, and 0.4% to 0.45% of memory CD8 clonotypes were shared. Sampling was limited to blood, and TCR repertoires in tissue likely differ from TCR repertoires in blood.

Cut back by 0 bases and 1 base, the V and J ends lie 7 bases apart. The CDR3 sequence holds 14 residues, the cysteine and phenylalanine included. Only the CDR3 part of the read is kept: 42 bases, read in frame from the first base. As encoded in the germline V gene (reference sequence), CDR1 is SGHNT while CDR2 is YYREEE. Using the deep immunoSEQ assay, multiplex PCR amplified TCR CDR3 regions from genomic DNA. Extracted genomic DNA from each cell subset was spread evenly across all wells of several immunoSEQ 96-well plates, with each plate serving as a replicate. For sorted subsets, around 200 ng genomic DNA, equal to about 30,000 T cell genomes, was loaded into each replicate PCR. Purified libraries were quantified with a Qubit 3.0 fluorometer, sized on a Bioanalyzer 2100, and re-quantified with the KAPA Library Quantification kit. Each immunoSEQ 96-well plate was sequenced on its own single-read 150-cycle Illumina NextSeq 550 flow cell. The study's own analysis went as follows. Because the immunoSEQ output included only junctional sequences and no quality scores, the filtering could not be the same as the filtering used for full-length reads. Sequences were annotated with PyIR, a Python wrapper for IgBLAST v1.9, and V/J genes and CDR3 were assigned using IMGT germline references. Reads were removed for weak V/J assignments (E-value above 1e-6), missing CDR3, stop codons, out-of-frame junctions, or ambiguous translated residues. V3J clonotypes were defined as sequences sharing an identical inferred V gene, J gene, and CDR3 amino acid sequence. Percentage overlap between repertoires was calculated by dividing the number of shared unique clonotypes by the size of the smaller repertoire. RTK rarefaction, the Chao1 estimator, and Recon v2.1 estimates of unobserved clonotypes were used to assess repertoire richness. OLGA was used to compute generation probabilities for all TCRbeta clonotypes that the gDNA method yielded from a few donors. TCRdb holds this immuneACCESS table with in-frame rearrangements only. Some clones are missing; in checked studies, unresolved V genes explain under half, and the rest has no known cause. D and trimming were read from the DNA, whereas the V and J calls and clone size are those reported in that table. Across this sample there are about 1.5 million clones, with approximately 97% seen only once. The biggest ten clones account for over 1% of the sample.

The chain is assembled from TRBV5-4 and TRBJ1-1, with the D gene call left open. This clonotype was obtained from a man between 25 and 39 years old in good health. The source material was naive CD4+ T cells sorted from blood. The sample's cell subset or site, from its label and the paper: CD45RA+ positively selected. The CDR3 reads CASSLVGGNTEAFF. The nucleotides are TGTGCCAGCAGCTTGGTGGGCGGGAACACTGAAGCTTTCTTT.